The 25 T cell receptor beta chains reported below all come from one sample, sequenced in a study of blood T cell repertoires in COVID-19. Method: immunoSEQ multiplex PCR; TCRdb's copy keeps in-frame clones and lacks some. The sample contains 95,000 to 150,000 clones, 82% of which appear only once. The sample comprised peripheral blood. These receptors originate from a woman aged 70-85 years with acute or convalescent COVID-19.

The chain recombines TRBV5-8 with TRBJ2-5; D is perhaps TRBD1 (6 bases). There are 16 residues in the CDR3. V was shortened by 1 base and J by 5 bases, with 18 bases between the two germline ends. CDR1 is SGHTS, CDR2 YDEGEE, per germline. CDR3 nucleotide sequence: TGTGCCAGCAGCTTGTTAGGGGACACCATAACGGAGACCCAGTACTTC. Translated: CASSLLGDTITETQYF.

This chain joins TRBV5-1 and TRBJ1-2; 9 positions agree with TRBD1. Germline CDR1 is SGHRS and CDR2 is YFSETQ. This CDR3 has 15 residues. J gave up 4 bases and V 3 bases, and 7 bases lay outside the gene matches. The CDR3, as DNA: TGCGCCAGCAGCTCCCGGGACAGGGACCCCTATGGCTACACCTTC. Its protein is CASSSRDRDPYGYTF.

This chain joins TRBV29-1 and TRBJ2-5; weak D call: TRBD1 (6 bases). The CDR3 runs 13 residues. From germline, CDR1 is SQVTM and CDR2 ANQGSEA. Trimming pared 2 bases from V and 1 base from J, leaving 8 bases between. CDR3 sequence (DNA): TGCAGCGTTGAATTAGGGGGCCAAGAGACCCAGTACTTC. Translated, it gives CSVELGGQETQYF.

The chain recombines TRBV3-1 (or the pseudogene TRBV3-2) with TRBJ1-1; D ambiguous. Per germline, CDR1 LGHDT and CDR2 YNNKEL (reference sequence). Trimming stripped 4 bases from V and 0 bases from J, with 9 bases between. There are 14 residues in the CDR3. The CDR3 protein is CASSRNDMNTEAFF. The CDR3, as DNA: TGTGCCAGCAGCCGTAATGACATGAACACTGAAGCTTTCTTT.

V gene TRBV11-3 combines with J gene TRBJ2-1; 7 bases line up with TRBD1. The germline V gene has CDR1 SGHNT and CDR2 YENEEA. The CDR3 consists of 16 residues. J lost 5 bases, V lost 5 bases, and 12 bases had no gene match. The CDR3 DNA reads TGTGCCAGCAGCGACAGGGTGAGCCCCCTTAACAATGAGCAGTTCTTC. Protein: CASSDRVSPLNNEQFF.

This chain uses TRBV7-2 with TRBJ2-5, with TRBD2 identical over 8 bases. Germline CDR1 SGHTA, CDR2 FQGNSA. V lost 2 bases and J lost 2; bases outside the gene matches: 1. The CDR3 is made up of 14 amino acids. CDR3: CASSLPSGQETQYF. For the CDR3, the DNA is TGTGCCAGCAGCTTACCTAGCGGGCAAGAGACCCAGTACTTC.

J is TRBJ2-1 and V is TRBV7-2; D is uncertain. This CDR3 spans 12 amino acids. CDR1 SGHTA and CDR2 FQGNSA come from the germline V gene. The V gene lost 3 bases and the J gene lost 9 bases, with 9 bases spanning the gap. The CDR3 sequence is CASSFQRVEQFF. DNA for the CDR3: TGTGCCAGCAGCTTTCAACGAGTTGAGCAGTTCTTC.

This chain connects TRBV18 to TRBJ2-1; no definite D call. This CDR3 spans 17 amino acids. V lost 2 bases, J lost 1 base, and 15 bases lay in between. CDR1 is KGHSH, CDR2 LQKENI, per germline. The CDR3 loop is CASSPERSRSSYNEQFF. In DNA, the CDR3 is TGTGCCAGCTCACCAGAGAGGAGCCGATCTTCCTACAATGAGCAGTTCTTC.

The chain uses TRBV30 and TRBJ1-1; 7 positions agree with TRBD1. V shed 0 bases, J shed 7 bases, and the junction held 8 bases outside the gene matches. There are 14 residues in the CDR3. The germline CDR1 and CDR2 sequences are GTSNPN and SVGIG (reference sequence). The CDR3 DNA sequence: TGTGCCTGGAGTGTACGGCTAGGGGGCATTGAAGCTTTCTTT. Its translation is CAWSVRLGGIEAFF.

This clone was counted once. The V call is TRBV6-5, the J call TRBJ1-1; the D gene is possibly TRBD1 (5 bases). V was clipped by 0 bases and J by 3 bases, with 14 bases between them. CDR3 length: 16 amino acids. Germline CDR1 reads MNHEY; CDR2 reads SVGAGI. The CDR3 reads CASSYSPGAGDTEAFF. In DNA form, the CDR3 reads TGTGCCAGCAGTTACTCGCCCGGGGCGGGGGACACTGAAGCTTTCTTT.

This clone was seen more than once but under ten times. The chain carries TRBV2 and TRBJ2-5; no clear D. The CDR3 has 16 amino acids. Deletions cut 3 bases from V and 2 bases from J, with 16 bases between. Germline CDR1 reads SNHLY; CDR2 reads FYNNEI. The DNA for the CDR3 is TGTGCCAGCAGTGACCTTTTCGCCGGGTTTCAAGAGACCCAGTACTTC. This translates into CASSDLFAGFQETQYF.

The V gene is TRBV7-8, the J gene TRBJ1-2, with D possibly being TRBD1 (5 bases). The V end lost 1 base, the J end lost 8 bases, and 11 bases lay between the germline ends. The CDR3 covers 13 residues. The germline V gene has CDR1 SGHVS and CDR2 FQNEAQ. The DNA of the CDR3 is TGTGCCAGCAGCTTAGGTTCGGGGGAAGGCTACACCTTC. Protein sequence: CASSLGSGEGYTF.

The V call is TRBV18, the J call TRBJ2-2; TRBD2 matches 7 bases. Germline V lookup: CDR1 KGHSH, CDR2 LQKENI. The CDR3 length is 15 residues. Trimming took 3 bases from V and 3 from J; bases not matched to a gene: 4. The CDR3, as DNA: TGTGCCAGCTCACCCTACCGGGGGGACACCGGGGAGCTGTTTTTT. Translation gives CASSPYRGDTGELFF.

This clone was picked up one time. The chain recombines TRBV18 with TRBJ1-4; 9 nucleotides line up with TRBD1. J gave up 6 bases and V 3 bases, and 5 bases lay outside the gene matches. CDR1 is KGHSH, CDR2 LQKENI, per germline. CDR3 size: 15 residues. The chain's CDR3 is CASSPETGGDEKLFF. The DNA of the CDR3 is TGTGCCAGCTCACCGGAGACAGGGGGTGATGAAAAACTGTTTTTT.

The chain couples TRBV5-4 to TRBJ2-3; 9 nucleotides match TRBD2. The length of the CDR3 is 16 residues. CDR1 is SGHNT and CDR2 is YYREEE in the germline V gene (reference sequence). Losses at the gene ends were 2 bases for V and 6 bases for J; bases not matched to a gene: 10. The CDR3 bases are TGTGCCAGCAGCTTCGGAGGCGGGGGGGCCCCCGATACGCAGTATTTT. This translates into CASSFGGGGAPDTQYF.

This chain joins TRBV7-2 and TRBJ2-5, with 8 bases matching TRBD2. Trimming cost V 6 bases and J 1 base; bases outside gene matches: 10. Per the germline V gene, CDR1 is SGHTA and CDR2 is FQGNSA. This CDR3 has 16 amino acids. The CDR3: CASRPEPAGGQETQYF. The CDR3 DNA is TGTGCCAGCAGGCCCGAGCCCGCGGGGGGCCAAGAGACCCAGTACTTC.

V usage is TRBV3-1 (or the pseudogene TRBV3-2) and J usage is TRBJ1-1; tentative D call: TRBD1 (6 bases). Trimming left V 0 bases short and J 1 base short, with 9 bases between. The CDR3 has 15 residues. Per the germline V gene, CDR1 is LGHDT and CDR2 is YNNKEL (reference sequence). CDR3 sequence reads: CASSQEARGNTEAFF. The DNA for the CDR3 is TGTGCCAGCAGCCAAGAAGCCAGGGGGAACACTGAAGCTTTCTTT.

The genes are TRBV29-1 and TRBJ1-2; TRBD1 agrees at 9 bases. Germline lookup yields CDR1 SQVTM and CDR2 ANQGSEA. This CDR3 spans 18 amino acids. V was clipped by 0 bases and J by 2 bases; unmatched bases: 13. The CDR3 DNA follows: TGCAGCGTTGAAGATAGCGGGACAGGGCCCTCTTGGAACTATGGCTACACCTTC. Its translation: CSVEDSGTGPSWNYGYTF.

This sequence joins TRBV2 and TRBJ1-5; D might be TRBD1 (6 bases). V lost 3 bases and J lost 8, with 14 bases in between. Germline V gene data show CDR1 as SNHLY and CDR2 as FYNNEI. CDR3 length equals 14 residues. The CDR3 nucleotides are TGTGCCAGCAGTGACCGATGGGAGGGGGAGCCCCAGCATTTT. Encoded protein: CASSDRWEGEPQHF.

J is TRBJ1-1 and V is TRBV19; D perhaps matches TRBD1 (6 bases). V lost 7 bases and J 5 bases, leaving 14 bases between the germline ends. This CDR3 is built from 13 residues. Germline loops: CDR1 LNHDA, CDR2 SQIVND (reference sequence). The CDR3 bases are TGTGCCAGTAATTCGGGGGGCCGGACTGAAGCTTTCTTT. Translating gives CASNSGGRTEAFF.

V gene TRBV5-1 combines with J gene TRBJ1-2, with D possibly TRBD1 on 5 matching bases. CDR1 SGHRS and CDR2 YFSETQ come from the germline V gene. Trimming stripped 2 bases from V and 6 bases from J, with 8 bases between. The length of the CDR3 is 12 residues. Written as DNA, the CDR3 is TGCGCCAGCAGCTTCGGGGGTAATGGCTACACCTTC. Translated: CASSFGGNGYTF. Using reference TRBV5-1 and TRBJ1-2 for the parts outside the CDR3, the full variable domain is KAGVTQTPRYLIKTRGQQVTLSCSPISGHRSVSWYQQTPGQGLQFLFEYFSETQRNKGNFPGRFSGRQFSNSRSEMNVSTLELGDSALYLCASSFGGNGYTFGSGTRLTVV.

In this sample, this clone turned up a few times. V is TRBV5-1 and J is TRBJ1-2; TRBD1 might be the D (5 bases). Germline CDR1 is SGHRS and CDR2 is YFSETQ. This CDR3 spans 14 amino acids. With 3 bases removed from V and 1 base from J, the gap between germline ends came to 10 bases. The CDR3, as DNA: TGCGCCAGCAGCTCTGGAGGGGATAACTATGGCTACACCTTC. This sequence encodes CASSSGGDNYGYTF.

V gene TRBV7-9 combines with J gene TRBJ1-2, with a tentative D call TRBD1 (5 bases). Germline values: CDR1 SEHNR, CDR2 FQNEAQ (reference sequence). The CDR3 sequence is 14 residues long. The germline V and J ends were trimmed by 5 bases and 7 bases, with 17 bases remaining between them. CDR3 nucleotide sequence: TGTGCCAGCAGCCTCGCCAGGGTGACCGGTGGCTACACCTTC. Its translation: CASSLARVTGGYTF.

This rearrangement joins TRBV10-2 to TRBJ2-7; 7 bases map to TRBD2. With 4 bases clipped from V and 6 bases from J, the junction kept 12 bases outside the gene matches. Germline V gene sequence: CDR1 WSHSY, CDR2 SAAADI. The CDR3 length is 15 residues. DNA of the CDR3: TGCGCCAGCAGTGGGTTTAGCGGGTTTCCTATCGAGCAGTACGTC. Protein sequence: CASSGFSGFPIEQYV.

The chain combines TRBV2 with TRBJ1-1; weak D call: TRBD1 (6 bases). Germline CDR1 is SNHLY and CDR2 is FYNNEI. The V end was cut by 2 bases, the J end by 0 bases, with 7 bases between. CDR3 size: 14 residues. This chain's CDR3 is CASSEQGLNTEAFF. The DNA for the CDR3 is TGTGCCAGCAGTGAACAGGGGCTGAACACTGAAGCTTTCTTT.